A selection of T cell receptor beta chains follows, all from one sample in a study of CD8+ T cells in alopecia areata. The table came from immunoSEQ multiplex PCR; TCRdb's copy has only in-frame clones and leaves some out. The data contain some 96,000 clones, under 70% of them singletons. Sequenced material: CD8+ T cells sorted from blood, taken at week 4, from a patient treated with tofacitinib. These receptor sequences come from a human donor with alopecia areata. The CDR3 runs from the conserved cysteine through the conserved F or W. A D gene is named only where the DNA matches it firmly. The size entry is marked missing in some rows and otherwise reads once, few, many or a size class.

>TRBJ1-2|TRBV4-3|once|.
CASSQDREGYGYTF
TGCGCCAGCAGCCAAGATCGGGAGGGGTATGGCTACACCTTC
>TRBJ1-4|TRBV29-1|few|.
CSVDAGWELFF
TGCAGCGTTGATGCGGGCTGGGAACTGTTTTTT
>TRBJ1-1|TRBV29-1|.|.
CSVEPARRNTEAFF
TGCAGCGTTGAACCTGCCAGGCGGAACACTGAAGCTTTCTTT
>TRBJ2-6|TRBV14|.|.
CASSQVRGGANVLTF
TGTGCCAGCAGCCAAGTGAGGGGTGGGGCCAACGTCCTGACTTTC
>TRBJ2-2|TRBV29-1|.|.
CSVEWQATGELFF
TGCAGCGTTGAATGGCAAGCCACCGGGGAGCTGTTTTTT
>TRBJ1-2|TRBV27|.|.
CASTDSGANYGYTF
TGTGCCAGTACGGACAGTGGAGCTAACTATGGCTACACCTTC
>TRBJ1-1|TRBV30|many|.
CAWNEVGTTEAFF
TGTGCCTGGAACGAGGTAGGAACCACTGAAGCTTTCTTT
>TRBJ2-2|TRBV25-1|.|.
CASTDWAGELFF
TGTGCCAGCACGGACTGGGCCGGGGAGCTGTTTTTT
>TRBJ2-3|TRBV28|.|.
CATVPGPITDTQYF
TGTGCCACCGTACCGGGACCGATCACAGATACGCAGTATTTC
>TRBJ2-7|TRBV29-1|.|TRBD2
CSVAGTSGSNDEQYF
TGCAGCGTGGCCGGGACTAGCGGGAGTAATGACGAGCAGTACTTC
>TRBJ2-7|TRBV29-1|.|TRBD2
CSVEGVRTSGNIEQYF
TGCAGCGTTGAAGGGGTCCGGACTAGCGGAAATATCGAGCAGTACTTC
>TRBJ1-5|TRBV5-6|few|.
CASSLSPGGNQPQHF
TGTGCCAGCAGCTTATCACCGGGGGGCAATCAGCCCCAGCATTTT
>TRBJ2-7|TRBV27|.|.
CASSSGAPYEQYF
TGTGCCAGCAGTTCCGGGGCTCCTTACGAGCAGTACTTC
>TRBJ1-5|TRBV4-1|.|.
CASSQVETANQPQHF
TGCGCCAGCAGCCAAGTAGAGACAGCCAATCAGCCCCAGCATTTT
>TRBJ2-3|TRBV28|many|.
CASSLTGSTDTQYF
TGTGCCAGCAGTTTAACGGGGAGCACAGATACGCAGTATTTT
>TRBJ1-1|TRBV29-1|.|.
CSVGFWGNTEAFF
TGCAGCGTGGGATTTTGGGGGAACACTGAAGCTTTCTTT
>TRBJ1-1|TRBV7-9|few|TRBD1
CASSPQGVGTEAFF
TGTGCCAGCAGCCCCCAGGGGGTTGGCACTGAAGCTTTCTTT
>TRBJ2-3|TRBV4-2|.|TRBD2
CASSQVGGGAQDTQYF
TGTGCCAGCAGCCAAGTGGGCGGGGGGGCCCAAGATACGCAGTATTTT
>TRBJ2-5|TRBV28|once|TRBD1
CASSPPSGQEETQYF
TGTGCCAGCAGTCCCCCATCCGGACAGGAAGAGACCCAGTACTTC
>TRBJ2-5|TRBV27|.|.
CASSDLMGDQETQYF
TGTGCCAGCAGTGATTTGATGGGGGACCAAGAGACCCAGTACTTC
>TRBJ1-1|TRBV27|.|.
CASSPWTEPRNEAFF
TGTGCCAGCAGTCCCTGGACAGAGCCTAGAAATGAAGCTTTCTTT
>TRBJ2-5|TRBV9|few|TRBD2
CASSAELAGQETQYF
TGTGCCAGCAGCGCCGAACTAGCGGGGCAGGAGACCCAGTACTTC
>TRBJ2-2|TRBV4-1|.|TRBD2
CASSPILAGGPGELFF
TGCGCCAGCAGCCCAATACTAGCGGGAGGGCCCGGGGAGCTGTTTTTT
>TRBJ2-3|TRBV2|.|.
CASSERRNIARAQYF
TGTGCCAGCAGTGAAAGGCGGAATATCGCCCGGGCGCAGTATTTT
>TRBJ2-7|TRBV7-9|.|TRBD1
CASSPRDRVHEQYF
TGTGCCAGCAGCCCTCGGGACAGGGTGCACGAGCAGTACTTC
>TRBJ2-7|TRBV6-5|.|TRBD2
CASSQLTSGVGDF
TGTGCCAGCAGCCAACTGACTAGCGGGGTGGGTGACTTC
>TRBJ1-1|TRBV13|once|.
CASSPRGATEAFF
TGTGCCAGCAGCCCTCGGGGGGCCACTGAAGCTTTCTTT
>TRBJ1-6|TRBV2|once|.
CASRRGLSPLHF
TGTGCCAGCAGGCGCGGTCTCTCACCCCTCCACTTT
>TRBJ2-1|TRBV20-1|.|.
CSARDNEQFF
TGCAGTGCTAGGGATAATGAGCAGTTCTTC
>TRBJ1-5|TRBV6-6|few|.
CASSYDGGYNQPQHF
TGTGCCAGCAGTTACGACGGAGGTTACAATCAGCCCCAGCATTTT
>TRBJ2-3|TRBV29-1|.|TRBD2
CSVESGLAGEGPDTQYF
TGCAGCGTTGAATCTGGACTAGCGGGAGAAGGTCCAGATACGCAGTATTTT
>TRBJ1-1|TRBV7-8|.|TRBD1
CASSPGTANTEAFF
TGTGCCAGCAGCCCCGGGACAGCAAACACTGAAGCTTTCTTT
>TRBJ2-3|TRBV5-1|.|.
CASSLGMGGHTDTQYF
TGCGCCAGCAGCTTGGGAATGGGGGGCCACACAGATACGCAGTATTTT